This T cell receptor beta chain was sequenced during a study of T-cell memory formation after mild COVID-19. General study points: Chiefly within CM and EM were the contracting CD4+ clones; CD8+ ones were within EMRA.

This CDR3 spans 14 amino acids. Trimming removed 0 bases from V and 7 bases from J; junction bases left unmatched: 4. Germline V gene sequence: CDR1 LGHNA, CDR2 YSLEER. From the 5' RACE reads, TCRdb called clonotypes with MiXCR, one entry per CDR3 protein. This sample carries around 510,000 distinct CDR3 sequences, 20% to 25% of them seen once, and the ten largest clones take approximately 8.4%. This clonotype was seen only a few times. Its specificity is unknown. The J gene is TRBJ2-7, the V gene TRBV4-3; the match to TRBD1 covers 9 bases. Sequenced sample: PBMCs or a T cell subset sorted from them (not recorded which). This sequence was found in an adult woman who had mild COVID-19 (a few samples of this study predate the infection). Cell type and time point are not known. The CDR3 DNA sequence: TGCGCCAGCAGCCAAGATATACAGGGGGCAGAGCAGTACTTC. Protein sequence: CASSQDIQGAEQYF.